This T cell receptor (beta chain) was captured by sequencing in a study of cytomegalovirus exposure and HLA in healthy donors. General study results and limits: Common viral pathogens (according to a later analysis) appeared linked to several of the most significant clusters.

From germline, CDR1 is MNHEY and CDR2 SMNVEV (reference sequence). The V end lost 4 bases, the J end lost 4 bases, and 16 bases lay between the germline ends. This CDR3 has 16 amino acids. Concerning this clone: As yet, its antigen is unknown.

Use of 60 Vbeta and 13 Jbeta primers characterized the PCR. Repertoires were generated with immunoSEQ multiplex PCR, while TCRdb's copy carries only in-frame clones and drops some. The sample gives approximately 150,000 clones, less than 85% of which show up once; under 5% is in the top ten. This clonotype was sampled from a man aged 18 to 30 in good health and CMV-seronegative. This chain uses TRBV27 with TRBJ1-4; weak D call: TRBD1 (6 bases). What was sequenced was PBMCs. The CDR3 spells CASSSGQNTINEKLFF. CDR3 nucleotide sequence: TGTGCCAGCAGTTCAGGACAGAATACGATTAATGAAAAACTGTTTTTT.